The rows below give T cell receptor beta chains drawn from one sample of a study of T cells after yellow fever vaccination. TCRdb independently ran MiXCR on the 5' RACE reads; one entry per CDR3 protein. The data hold about 240,000 distinct CDR3 sequences, with less than 8.5% observed a single time. The specimen was CD4+ T cells sorted from PBMCs, collected 15 days after the yellow fever booster vaccination. These receptors were obtained from a man younger than 40 who received the YFV17D yellow fever vaccine. Each CDR3 is given with its conserved first and last residue. D genes are given only for firm matches. Clone size, where shown, is once, few, many, or a class for clones that have expanded.

TRBV15	-	few	TRBJ2-6	CATSRVSRSGANVLTF	TGTGCCACCAGCAGAGTTAGTCGCTCTGGGGCCAACGTCCTGACTTTC
TRBV3-1	-	few	TRBJ1-4	CASSQRDRIGEKLFF	TGTGCCAGCAGCCAACGCGACAGGATCGGTGAAAAACTGTTTTTT
TRBV18	-	few	TRBJ2-1	CASSPMGLPYNEQFF	TGTGCCAGCTCACCCATGGGACTTCCATACAATGAGCAGTTCTTC
TRBV7-8	-	few	TRBJ2-7	CASSPLTSYEQYF	TGTGCCAGCAGCCCTTTAACGAGCTACGAGCAGTACTTC
TRBV20-1	-	few	TRBJ1-2	CSASSYNYGYTF	TGCAGTGCTAGTTCGTATAACTATGGCTACACCTTC
TRBV12-3/TRBV12-4	TRBD1	few	TRBJ2-7	CASSTTGTSYEQYF	TGTGCCAGCAGTACGACAGGGACCTCCTACGAGCAGTACTTC
TRBV25-1	-	-	TRBJ2-7	CASSRYTAYEQYF	TGTGCCAGCAGCAGATATACCGCCTACGAGCAGTACTTC
TRBV2	-	few	TRBJ2-5	CASSAQGLEKETQYF	TGTGCCAGCAGTGCCCAGGGACTTGAGAAAGAGACCCAGTACTTC
TRBV28	-	few	TRBJ2-1	CASSGVPYNEQFF	TGTGCCAGCAGTGGGGTCCCGTACAATGAGCAGTTCTTC
TRBV7-3	TRBD2	few	TRBJ2-1	CASSLNVAGVYNEQFF	TGTGCCAGCAGCTTAAACGTAGCGGGAGTCTACAATGAGCAGTTCTTC
TRBV27	-	-	TRBJ2-1	CASSFSRTVHNEQFF	TGTGCCAGCAGTTTTTCCAGGACAGTCCACAATGAGCAGTTCTTC
TRBV9	-	few	TRBJ2-7	CASSVWNEQYF	TGTGCCAGCAGCGTTTGGAACGAGCAGTACTTC
TRBV7-2	TRBD2	-	TRBJ2-2	CASSAGLAGGELFF	TGTGCCAGCAGCGCGGGACTAGCGGGCGGGGAGCTGTTTTTT
TRBV7-8	-	few	TRBJ1-5	CASSFGPARNSNQPQHF	TGTGCCAGCAGCTTCGGGCCAGCAAGAAATAGCAATCAGCCCCAGCATTTT
TRBV15	-	few	TRBJ2-1	CATSRVGKLSSYNEQFF	TGTGCCACCAGCAGAGTCGGAAAGCTAAGCTCCTACAATGAGCAGTTCTTC
TRBV7-6	-	-	TRBJ2-7	CASSTVWTSEQYF	TGTGCCAGCAGCACTGTATGGACCTCCGAGCAGTACTTC
TRBV20-1	TRBD2	few	TRBJ2-2	CSARRAGGAGELFF	TGCAGTGCTAGACGAGCGGGAGGTGCCGGGGAGCTGTTTTTT
TRBV20-1	TRBD2	-	TRBJ2-7	CSASPDPGLAGSYYEQYF	TGCAGTGCTAGCCCCGATCCGGGACTAGCGGGAAGTTACTACGAGCAGTACTTC
TRBV2	-	-	TRBJ2-1	CASSERRRSVHNEQFF	TGTGCCAGCAGTGAACGACGGAGAAGTGTACACAATGAGCAGTTCTTC
TRBV5-6	-	few	TRBJ1-2	CASSLVYRDIPGYTF	TGTGCCAGCAGCTTGGTTTACAGGGATATCCCTGGCTACACCTTC
TRBV20-1	TRBD2	few	TRBJ2-1	CSALRSAGGNEQFF	TGCAGTGCCCTTAGGTCGGCGGGAGGGAATGAGCAGTTCTTC
TRBV28	-	few	TRBJ2-1	CASSSRGSPHNEQFF	TGTGCCAGCAGCTCCAGGGGTAGTCCCCACAATGAGCAGTTCTTC
TRBV29-1	TRBD1	once	TRBJ2-3	CSVETGAYTQYF	TGCAGCGTTGAGACAGGGGCTTATACGCAGTATTTT
TRBV19	TRBD2	-	TRBJ2-3	CASGEGSDTQYF	TGTGCCAGTGGGGAGGGGAGTGATACGCAGTATTTT
TRBV7-9	-	many	TRBJ2-7	CASSSQGGSYEQYF	TGTGCCAGCAGCTCCCAGGGCGGTTCCTACGAGCAGTACTTC
TRBV7-2	TRBD2	many	TRBJ2-7	CASSSGGPYEQYF	TGTGCCAGCAGCTCGGGGGGTCCCTACGAGCAGTACTTC